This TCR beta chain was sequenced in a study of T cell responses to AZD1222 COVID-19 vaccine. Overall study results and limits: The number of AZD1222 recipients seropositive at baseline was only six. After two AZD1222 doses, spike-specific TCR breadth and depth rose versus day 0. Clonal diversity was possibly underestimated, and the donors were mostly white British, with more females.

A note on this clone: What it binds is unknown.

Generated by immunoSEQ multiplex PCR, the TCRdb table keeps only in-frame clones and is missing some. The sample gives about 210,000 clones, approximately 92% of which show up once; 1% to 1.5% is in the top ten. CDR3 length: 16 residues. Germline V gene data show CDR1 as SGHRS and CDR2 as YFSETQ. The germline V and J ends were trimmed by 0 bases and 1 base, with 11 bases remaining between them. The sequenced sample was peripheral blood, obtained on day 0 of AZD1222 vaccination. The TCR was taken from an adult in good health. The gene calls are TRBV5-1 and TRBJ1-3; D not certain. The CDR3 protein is CASSLAPGGSGNTIYF. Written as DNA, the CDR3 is TGCGCCAGCAGCTTGGCCCCAGGCGGTTCTGGAAACACCATATATTTT.